This TCR beta chain was identified during a study of T-cell memory formation after mild COVID-19. Study results and caveats: Some responding clones appeared in pre-infection memory, suggesting cross-reactive memory joined.

Looked up from germline, CDR1 is SGHVS and CDR2 is FNYEAQ. The V and J ends lost 4 bases and 6 bases, in that order; junction bases with no gene match: 5. CDR3 length: 15 residues. MiXCR was run by TCRdb on the 5' RACE reads, yielding one entry per CDR3 protein. The sample holds more than 80,000 distinct CDR3 sequences, approximately 17% seen once. In this sample, this clonotype turned up a few times. Its antigen is undetermined. Material for sequencing was PBMCs or a T cell subset sorted from them (not recorded which). This TCR derives from an adult woman who had mild COVID-19 (a few samples of this study predate the infection). Cell type and time point are not known. V usage is TRBV7-6 and J usage is TRBJ2-7; 14 positions match TRBD2. The CDR3 sequence is CASSSTSGGASEQYF. As DNA, the CDR3 is TGTGCCAGCAGCTCGACTAGCGGGGGGGCCAGCGAGCAGTACTTC.